This T cell receptor (beta chain) was captured by sequencing in a study of cytomegalovirus exposure and HLA in healthy donors. Study results and caveats: In a later analysis, HLA-associated beta chains showed higher expansion and lower generation probabilities than comparable chains. Usually a TCR sequence was rare, but some public TCRs were found in many donors.

PCR primers comprised 60 Vbeta and 13 Jbeta primers. Clones were sequenced by immunoSEQ multiplex PCR, and TCRdb holds only the in-frame ones, with some missing. The table lists tens of thousands of clones, 78% of them singletons. With regard to this clone: What it binds is unknown.

V lost 3 bases and J lost 3, with 3 bases in between. The CDR3 runs 11 residues. Germline CDR1 reads SGHDN; CDR2 reads FVKESK. The sequenced sample consisted of PBMCs. The receptor's source is a middle-aged woman in good health and CMV-seropositive. The V call is TRBV14, the J call TRBJ2-7; D is ambiguous. CDR3: CASSHHYEQYF. The CDR3 coding sequence is TGTGCCAGCAGCCACCACTACGAGCAGTACTTC.